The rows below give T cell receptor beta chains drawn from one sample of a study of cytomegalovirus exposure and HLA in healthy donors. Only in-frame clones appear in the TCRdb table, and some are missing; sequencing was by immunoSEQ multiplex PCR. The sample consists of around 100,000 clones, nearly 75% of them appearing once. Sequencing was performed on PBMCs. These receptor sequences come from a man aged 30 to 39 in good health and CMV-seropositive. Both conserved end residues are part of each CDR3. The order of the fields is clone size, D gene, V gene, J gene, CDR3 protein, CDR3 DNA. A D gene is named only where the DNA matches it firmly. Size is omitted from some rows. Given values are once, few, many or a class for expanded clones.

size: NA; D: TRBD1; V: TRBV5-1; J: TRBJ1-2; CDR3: CASSLGGAGGDRGYTF; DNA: TGCGCCAGCAGCTTGGGCGGGGCAGGGGGCGATAGAGGCTACACCTTC
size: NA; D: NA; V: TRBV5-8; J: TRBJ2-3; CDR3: CASSLRATGTDTQYF; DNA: TGTGCCAGCAGCTTGAGAGCCACGGGCACAGATACGCAGTATTTT
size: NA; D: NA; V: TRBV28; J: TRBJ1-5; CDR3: CAIRGLQQPQHF; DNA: TGTGCCATCCGCGGGCTTCAACAGCCCCAGCATTTT
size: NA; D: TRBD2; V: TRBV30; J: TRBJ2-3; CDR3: CAWSERFGAGGVYANTQYF; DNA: TGTGCCTGGAGTGAGAGATTTGGGGCGGGGGGGGTCTACGCAAATACGCAGTATTTT
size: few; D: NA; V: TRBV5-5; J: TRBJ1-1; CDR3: CASSLRQGFIPEAFF; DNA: TGTGCCAGCAGCTTGAGGCAGGGTTTTATCCCTGAAGCTTTCTTT
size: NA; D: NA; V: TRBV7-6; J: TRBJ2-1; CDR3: CASSYWRNEQFF; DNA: TGTGCCAGCAGCTACTGGCGGAATGAGCAGTTCTTC
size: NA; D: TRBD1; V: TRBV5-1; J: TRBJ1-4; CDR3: CASSPGQGGEKLFF; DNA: TGCGCCAGCAGCCCGGGACAGGGGGGTGAAAAACTGTTTTTT
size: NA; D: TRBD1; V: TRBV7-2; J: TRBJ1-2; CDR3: CASSLDRAGYTF; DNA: TGTGCCAGCAGCCTCGACAGGGCTGGCTACACCTTC
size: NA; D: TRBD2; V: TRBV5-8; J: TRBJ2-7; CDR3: CASSLKGRGYEQYF; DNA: TGTGCCAGCAGCTTGAAGGGGAGGGGCTACGAGCAGTACTTC
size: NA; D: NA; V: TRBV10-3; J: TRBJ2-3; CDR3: CAISESTSGSQPDTQYF; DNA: TGTGCCATCAGTGAGTCGACATCGGGATCCCAGCCGGATACGCAGTATTTT
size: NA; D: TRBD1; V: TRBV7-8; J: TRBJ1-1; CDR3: CASSLATGGDAFF; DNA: TGTGCCAGCAGCTTAGCTACAGGGGGCGACGCTTTCTTT
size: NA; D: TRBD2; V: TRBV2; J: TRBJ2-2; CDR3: CASSLRLAGGNTGELFF; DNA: TGTGCCAGCAGTCTGCGACTAGCGGGGGGCAACACCGGGGAGCTGTTTTTT
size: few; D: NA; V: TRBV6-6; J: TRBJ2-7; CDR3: CASSPFSSYEQYF; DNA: TGTGCCAGCAGTCCCTTTTCCTCCTACGAGCAGTACTTC
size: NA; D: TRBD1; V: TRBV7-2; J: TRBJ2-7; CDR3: CASSWTGAYEQYF; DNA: TGTGCCAGCAGCTGGACAGGAGCCTACGAGCAGTACTTC
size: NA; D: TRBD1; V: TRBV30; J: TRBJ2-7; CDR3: CAGKGTGVSYEQYF; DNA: TGTGCCGGGAAGGGGACAGGGGTGTCCTACGAGCAGTACTTC
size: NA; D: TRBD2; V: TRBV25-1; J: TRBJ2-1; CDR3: CASREASGYNEQFF; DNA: TGTGCCAGCAGAGAGGCTAGCGGGTACAATGAGCAGTTCTTC
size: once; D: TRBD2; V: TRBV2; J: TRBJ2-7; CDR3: CATFGGIETREQYF; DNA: TGTGCCACCTTCGGGGGGATTGAAACGCGCGAGCAGTACTTC
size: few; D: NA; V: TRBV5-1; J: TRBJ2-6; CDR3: CASSLVQGTGANVLTF; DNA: TGCGCCAGCAGCTTGGTCCAGGGGACTGGGGCCAACGTCCTGACTTTC
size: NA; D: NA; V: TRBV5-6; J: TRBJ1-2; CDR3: CASSLANGGYTF; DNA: TGTGCCAGCAGCTTGGCAAACGGTGGCTACACCTTC
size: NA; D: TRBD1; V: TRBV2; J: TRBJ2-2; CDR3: CASNPGQGITGELFF; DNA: TGTGCCAGCAACCCGGGACAGGGTATCACCGGGGAGCTGTTTTTT
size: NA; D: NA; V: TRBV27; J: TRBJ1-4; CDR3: CASSPNGGANEKLFF; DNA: TGTGCCAGCAGTCCGAACGGGGGGGCTAATGAAAAACTGTTTTTT
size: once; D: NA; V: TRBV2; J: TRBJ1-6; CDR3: CASRGRTVGSPLHF; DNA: TGTGCCAGCAGGGGGCGGACAGTAGGTTCACCCCTCCACTTT
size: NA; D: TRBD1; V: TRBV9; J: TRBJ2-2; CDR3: CASSPIPTGGVAGELFF; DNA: TGTGCCAGCAGCCCCATACCGACAGGGGGCGTTGCGGGGGAGCTGTTTTTT
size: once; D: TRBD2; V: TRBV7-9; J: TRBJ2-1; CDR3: CSSSHGLAGEKGDEQFF; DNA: TGTTCCAGCAGCCATGGACTAGCGGGGGAAAAGGGCGATGAGCAGTTCTTC
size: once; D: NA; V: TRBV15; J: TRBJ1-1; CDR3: CATSTRTRGAFF; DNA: TGTGCCACCAGTACTCGAACGCGGGGAGCTTTCTTT
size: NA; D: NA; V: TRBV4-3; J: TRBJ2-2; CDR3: CASSQVGGNTGELFF; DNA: TGCGCCAGCAGCCAAGTCGGGGGAAACACCGGGGAGCTGTTTTTT
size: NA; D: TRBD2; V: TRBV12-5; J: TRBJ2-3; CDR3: CASAPAGGQVDTQYF; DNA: TGTGCTAGTGCCCCAGCGGGGGGGCAGGTAGATACGCAGTATTTT
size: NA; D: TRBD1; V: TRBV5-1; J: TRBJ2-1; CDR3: CASSREPTGNNEQFF; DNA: TGCGCCAGCAGCAGGGAACCGACAGGGAACAATGAGCAGTTCTTC
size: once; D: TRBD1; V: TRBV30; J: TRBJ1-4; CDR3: CAWTGTGDEKLFF; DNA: TGTGCCTGGACCGGGACAGGGGACGAAAAACTGTTTTTT
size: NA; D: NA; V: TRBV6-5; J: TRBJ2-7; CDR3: CASSSGLREQYF; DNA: TGTGCCAGCAGTTCAGGGTTGCGGGAGCAGTACTTC
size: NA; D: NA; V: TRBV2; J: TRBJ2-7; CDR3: CASSRVYEQYF; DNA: TGTGCCAGCAGCCGGGTCTACGAGCAGTACTTC
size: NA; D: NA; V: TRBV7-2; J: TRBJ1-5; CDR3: CASSPRQSGNQPQHF; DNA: TGTGCCAGCAGCCCCCGACAGAGCGGCAATCAGCCCCAGCATTTT
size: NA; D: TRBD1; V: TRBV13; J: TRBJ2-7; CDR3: CASSRDRGGEQYF; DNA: TGTGCCAGCAGCCGGGACAGGGGAGGCGAGCAGTACTTC
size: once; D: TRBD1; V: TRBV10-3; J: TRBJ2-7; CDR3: CATRTGDGSYEQYF; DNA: TGTGCCACCCGAACAGGGGACGGCTCCTACGAGCAGTACTTC
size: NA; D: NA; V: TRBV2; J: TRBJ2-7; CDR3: CASNPLIHEQYF; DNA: TGTGCCAGCAACCCGCTAATCCACGAGCAGTACTTC
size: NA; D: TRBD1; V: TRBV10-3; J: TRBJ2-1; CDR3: CAISDTKGQLYNEQFF; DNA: TGTGCCATCAGTGACACGAAGGGACAGCTCTACAATGAGCAGTTCTTC
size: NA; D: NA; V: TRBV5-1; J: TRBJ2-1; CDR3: CASSSTQGGYLNEQFF; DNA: TGCGCCAGCAGCTCGACCCAGGGGGGATACCTCAATGAGCAGTTCTTC
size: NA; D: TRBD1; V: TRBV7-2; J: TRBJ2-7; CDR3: CASSLDFGERAGGYEQYF; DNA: TGTGCCAGCAGCTTAGATTTTGGTGAGAGAGCAGGGGGCTACGAGCAGTACTTC
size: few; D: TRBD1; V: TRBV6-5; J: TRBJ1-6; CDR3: CASSEGQGASPLHF; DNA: TGTGCCAGCAGTGAAGGACAGGGGGCTTCACCCCTCCACTTT
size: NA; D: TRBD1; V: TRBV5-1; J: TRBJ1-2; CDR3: CASSLGPQGANYGYTF; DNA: TGCGCCAGCAGCTTGGGGCCTCAGGGGGCCAACTATGGCTACACCTTC
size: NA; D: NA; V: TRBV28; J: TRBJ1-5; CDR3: CASSLNRVINQPQHF; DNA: TGTGCCAGCAGTCTCAACAGGGTTATCAATCAGCCCCAGCATTTT
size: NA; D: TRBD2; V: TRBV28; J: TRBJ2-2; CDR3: CASSFGGGATGELFF; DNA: TGTGCCAGCAGTTTTGGCGGGGGGGCTACCGGGGAGCTGTTTTTT
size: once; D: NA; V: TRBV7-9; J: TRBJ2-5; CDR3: CASSLVRVQETQYF; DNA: TGTGCCAGCAGCTTAGTCCGGGTCCAAGAGACCCAGTACTTC
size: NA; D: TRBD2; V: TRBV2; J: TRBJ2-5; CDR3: CASSEGRLAGGSGEETQYF; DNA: TGTGCCAGCAGTGAAGGTCGACTAGCGGGGGGCTCAGGGGAAGAGACCCAGTACTTC
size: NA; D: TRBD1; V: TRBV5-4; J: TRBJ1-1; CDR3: CASQTGGRTEAFF; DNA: TGTGCCAGCCAAACAGGGGGCCGGACTGAAGCTTTCTTT
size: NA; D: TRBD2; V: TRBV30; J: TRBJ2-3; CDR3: CAWSVPRGVADTQYF; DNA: TGTGCCTGGAGTGTACCACGGGGGGTCGCAGATACGCAGTATTTT
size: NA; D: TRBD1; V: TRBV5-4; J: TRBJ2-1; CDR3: CASSLDAPGQGFNEQFF; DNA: TGTGCCAGCAGCTTGGACGCTCCGGGACAGGGGTTTAATGAGCAGTTCTTC
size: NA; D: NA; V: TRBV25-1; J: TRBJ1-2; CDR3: CAGSEYMGGDYGYTF; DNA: TGTGCCGGCAGTGAATATATGGGAGGCGACTATGGCTACACCTTC
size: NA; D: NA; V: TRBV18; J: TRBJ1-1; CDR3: CASARQSEAFF; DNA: TGTGCCAGCGCAAGACAGAGTGAAGCTTTCTTT
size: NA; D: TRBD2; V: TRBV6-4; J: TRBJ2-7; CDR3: CASSVASGKLQYF; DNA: TGTGCCAGCAGTGTGGCTAGCGGCAAGCTGCAGTACTTC
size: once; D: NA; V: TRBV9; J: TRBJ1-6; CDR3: CASSAGFFNSPLHF; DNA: TGTGCCAGCAGCGCAGGGTTTTTCAACTCACCCCTCCACTTT
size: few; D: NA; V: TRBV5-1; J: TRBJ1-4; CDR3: CASSLGVTGKKLFF; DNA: TGCGCCAGCAGCTTGGGGGTAACGGGTAAAAAACTGTTTTTT
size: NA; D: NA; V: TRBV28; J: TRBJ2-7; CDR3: CASSSDIHRNEQYF; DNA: TGTGCCAGCAGTTCGGACATCCACCGGAACGAGCAGTACTTC
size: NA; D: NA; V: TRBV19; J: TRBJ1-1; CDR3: CASRPDRNTEAFF; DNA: TGTGCCAGTAGACCCGACAGGAACACTGAAGCTTTCTTT
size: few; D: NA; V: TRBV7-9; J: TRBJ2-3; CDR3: CSSSLAGGWTDTQYF; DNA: TGTTCCAGCAGCTTGGCAGGGGGGTGGACAGATACGCAGTATTTT